This TCR beta chain was found in a study of CDR3 diversity in severe acne. TCRdb analysed the PCR reads with MiXCR anew, one entry per CDR3 protein. The sample lists 90,000 or so distinct CDR3 sequences, around 50% occurring once. The CDR3 consists of 12 residues. Trimming left V 5 bases short and J 11 bases short, with 13 bases between. Germline CDR1 and CDR2: SGHVS and FNYEAQ. The material sequenced was blood. This sequence was found in a male donor in good health, serving as a control. The chain employs TRBV7-6 and TRBJ1-3, with D possibly being TRBD1 (5 bases). The CDR3 DNA is TGTGCCAGCAGCCCAACGGGACTCGCCATATATTTT. Residues: CASSPTGLAIYF.